The clone carrying this T cell receptor beta chain turned up a few times. Its antigen is not identified. Germline-derived CDR1 and CDR2 are DFQATT and SNEGSKA (reference sequence). V gave up 0 bases and J gave up 2 bases, with 10 bases separating them. CDR3 length equals 14 residues. The sample is drawn from a study of T-cell memory formation after mild COVID-19. As for the study in general: TCR clusters were mostly confined to one donor each. Overall study results and limits: Shrinking CD4+ clones resided mostly in CM and EM, and CD8+ ones in EMRA.

Libraries for TCRalpha and TCRbeta carried sample barcodes and unique molecular identifiers via 5'RACE. TCRdb recomputed calls from the 5' RACE reads with MiXCR, one row per CDR3 protein. The sample has 500,000 to 550,000 distinct CDR3 sequences, 20% seen once. V usage is TRBV20-1 and J usage is TRBJ2-5, with D possibly being TRBD1 or TRBD2 (5 bases each). This TCR was recovered from an adult woman who had mild COVID-19 (a few samples of this study predate the infection). Cell type and time point are not known. The sample comprised PBMCs or a T cell subset sorted from them (not recorded which). The CDR3 nucleotides read TGCAGTGCTAGAGAGGGGACGGGACAAGAGACCCAGTACTTC. It encodes CSAREGTGQETQYF.